Listed below are T cell receptor beta chains from one sample, sequenced in a study of T-cell memory formation after mild COVID-19. MiXCR, applied by TCRdb to the 5' RACE reads, yields one record per CDR3 protein. The table records about 350,000 distinct CDR3 sequences, 13% to 15% of them present only once. The specimen was PBMCs or a T cell subset sorted from them (not recorded which). Source of these receptors: a man younger than 30 who had mild COVID-19 (a few samples of this study predate the infection). Cell type and time point are not known. CDR3s include the opening cysteine and the closing phenylalanine or tryptophan. D genes are given only for firm matches. Rows give clone size only sometimes, using once, few, many, or a class for an expanded clone.

cdr3_aa: CASSLERQDTQYF; cdr3_nt: TGTGCCAGCAGCTTAGAGCGACAGGATACGCAGTATTTT; clone_size: few; d_call: -; j_call: TRBJ2-3; v_call: TRBV11-2
cdr3_aa: CAISESGLDEFF; cdr3_nt: TGTGCCATCAGTGAGTCCGGACTAGATGAATTCTTC; clone_size: many; d_call: TRBD2; j_call: TRBJ2-1; v_call: TRBV10-3
cdr3_aa: CASTRTGGNNEQFF; cdr3_nt: TGTGCCAGCACCAGGACAGGGGGAAACAATGAGCAGTTCTTC; clone_size: few; d_call: TRBD1; j_call: TRBJ2-1; v_call: TRBV12-3/TRBV12-4
cdr3_aa: CASSLGGGGYQETQYF; cdr3_nt: TGCGCCAGCAGCTTGGGCGGCGGGGGGTACCAAGAGACCCAGTACTTC; clone_size: -; d_call: TRBD2; j_call: TRBJ2-5; v_call: TRBV5-1
cdr3_aa: CASTPGGGSNTEAFF; cdr3_nt: TGTGCCAGCACCCCCGGTGGGGGATCGAACACTGAAGCTTTCTTT; clone_size: -; d_call: -; j_call: TRBJ1-1; v_call: TRBV7-6
cdr3_aa: CASSYRAGVREAFF; cdr3_nt: TGTGCCAGCAGTTACCGGGCGGGGGTCAGGGAAGCTTTCTTT; clone_size: -; d_call: -; j_call: TRBJ1-1; v_call: TRBV6-5
cdr3_aa: CASSLSSGGALAGELFF; cdr3_nt: TGTGCCAGCAGCTTATCCAGCGGGGGGGCGCTCGCCGGGGAGCTGTTTTTT; clone_size: -; d_call: TRBD2; j_call: TRBJ2-2; v_call: TRBV7-9
cdr3_aa: CASSLLSRGTYDQYF; cdr3_nt: TGCGCCAGCAGCTTGTTATCCCGGGGGACCTACGACCAGTACTTC; clone_size: few; d_call: -; j_call: TRBJ2-7; v_call: TRBV5-1
cdr3_aa: CASISTRTF; cdr3_nt: TGTGCCAGCATCTCAACGAGGACCTTC; clone_size: few; d_call: -; j_call: TRBJ1-2; v_call: TRBV21-1
cdr3_aa: CASSYTGMAYNSPLHF; cdr3_nt: TGTGCCAGCAGTTACACAGGGATGGCCTATAATTCACCCCTCCACTTT; clone_size: few; d_call: -; j_call: TRBJ1-6; v_call: TRBV6-2/TRBV6-3
cdr3_aa: CASSHVASTNYGYTF; cdr3_nt: TGCGCCAGCAGCCACGTGGCCAGTACTAACTATGGCTACACCTTC; clone_size: few; d_call: -; j_call: TRBJ1-2; v_call: TRBV4-3
cdr3_aa: CAISDPDRMNTEAFF; cdr3_nt: TGTGCCATCAGTGACCCAGACAGGATGAACACTGAAGCTTTCTTT; clone_size: few; d_call: -; j_call: TRBJ1-1; v_call: TRBV10-3
cdr3_aa: CASSQAPRGLIRKLFF; cdr3_nt: TGCGCCAGCAGCCAGGCCCCCAGAGGGTTAATTAGGAAACTGTTTTTT; clone_size: -; d_call: -; j_call: TRBJ1-4; v_call: TRBV4-3
cdr3_aa: CASRSGPEQFF; cdr3_nt: TGTGCCAGCAGGTCAGGACCTGAGCAGTTCTTC; clone_size: -; d_call: -; j_call: TRBJ2-1; v_call: TRBV7-2
cdr3_aa: CASSGRDGYEKLFF; cdr3_nt: TGTGCCAGCAGCGGACGGGACGGATATGAAAAACTGTTTTTT; clone_size: few; d_call: -; j_call: TRBJ1-4; v_call: TRBV9
cdr3_aa: CSAKIKNTEAFF; cdr3_nt: TGCAGTGCCAAGATCAAGAACACTGAAGCTTTCTTT; clone_size: few; d_call: -; j_call: TRBJ1-1; v_call: TRBV20-1
cdr3_aa: CSADSGGAYNEQFF; cdr3_nt: TGCAGTGCTGATAGCGGGGGGGCCTACAATGAGCAGTTCTTC; clone_size: few; d_call: TRBD2; j_call: TRBJ2-1; v_call: TRBV20-1
cdr3_aa: CASSLGTDSPLHF; cdr3_nt: TGTGCCAGCAGCTTAGGTACGGATTCACCCCTCCACTTT; clone_size: few; d_call: -; j_call: TRBJ1-6; v_call: TRBV7-8
cdr3_aa: CASSGGTGGYEQYF; cdr3_nt: TGTGCCAGCAGCGGAGGAACAGGGGGCTACGAGCAGTACTTC; clone_size: -; d_call: TRBD1; j_call: TRBJ2-7; v_call: TRBV13
cdr3_aa: CASSYSRAGNPTNEKLFF; cdr3_nt: TGTGCCAGCAGTTACTCGAGGGCGGGGAATCCAACTAATGAAAAACTGTTTTTT; clone_size: many; d_call: -; j_call: TRBJ1-4; v_call: TRBV6-6
cdr3_aa: CASWGGSLYGYTF; cdr3_nt: TGTGCCAGCTGGGGGGGGTCCCTCTATGGCTACACCTTC; clone_size: -; d_call: -; j_call: TRBJ1-2; v_call: TRBV12-3/TRBV12-4
cdr3_aa: CASSQVGTGPTEAFF; cdr3_nt: TGCGCCAGCAGCCAAGTCGGGACAGGGCCCACTGAAGCTTTCTTT; clone_size: few; d_call: TRBD1; j_call: TRBJ1-1; v_call: TRBV4-3
cdr3_aa: CASLKYTEAFF; cdr3_nt: TGTGCCAGTCTTAAGTACACTGAAGCTTTCTTT; clone_size: -; d_call: -; j_call: TRBJ1-1; v_call: TRBV6-2/TRBV6-3
cdr3_aa: CASSAGGGNTEAFF; cdr3_nt: TGTGCCAGCAGCGCGGGGGGCGGAAACACTGAAGCTTTCTTT; clone_size: many; d_call: -; j_call: TRBJ1-1; v_call: TRBV9
cdr3_aa: CASSLMGSSYNSPLHF; cdr3_nt: TGCGCCAGCAGTTTAATGGGGAGCTCCTATAATTCACCCCTCCACTTT; clone_size: -; d_call: -; j_call: TRBJ1-6; v_call: TRBV5-1
cdr3_aa: CSASTSTGHQPQHF; cdr3_nt: TGCAGTGCCAGTACTTCGACAGGTCATCAGCCCCAGCATTTT; clone_size: -; d_call: -; j_call: TRBJ1-5; v_call: TRBV20-1
cdr3_aa: CASIFYMAGELFF; cdr3_nt: TGTGCCAGCATCTTTTATATGGCCGGGGAGCTGTTTTTT; clone_size: -; d_call: -; j_call: TRBJ2-2; v_call: TRBV5-5
cdr3_aa: CASSLPSGLGDTQYF; cdr3_nt: TGCGCCAGCAGCCTTCCCAGCGGGTTGGGGGATACGCAGTATTTT; clone_size: -; d_call: -; j_call: TRBJ2-3; v_call: TRBV5-1